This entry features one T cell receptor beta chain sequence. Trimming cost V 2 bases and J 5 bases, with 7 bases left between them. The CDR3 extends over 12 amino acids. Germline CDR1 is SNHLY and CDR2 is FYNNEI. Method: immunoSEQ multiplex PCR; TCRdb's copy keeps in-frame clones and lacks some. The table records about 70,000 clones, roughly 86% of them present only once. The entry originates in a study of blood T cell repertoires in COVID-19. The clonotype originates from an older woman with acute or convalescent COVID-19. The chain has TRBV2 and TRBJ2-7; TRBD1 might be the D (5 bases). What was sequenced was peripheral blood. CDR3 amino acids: CASSEQGDEQYF. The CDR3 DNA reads TGTGCCAGCAGTGAACAGGGCGACGAGCAGTACTTC.